Below are 19 T cell receptor beta chains sequenced from a single sample in a study of blood T cell repertoires in COVID-19. Data came from immunoSEQ multiplex PCR; TCRdb stores just in-frame clones and leaves some out. This table holds around 61,000 clones, 80% to 90% found once. Material for sequencing was peripheral blood. The receptor set was obtained from a man aged 45-60 years with active COVID-19.

The genes are TRBV4-1 and TRBJ1-2, with D possibly matching TRBD1 (5 bases). Trimming took 0 bases from V and 5 from J, leaving 10 bases between them. Germline values: CDR1 MGHRA, CDR2 YSYEKL. This CDR3 comprises 14 residues. CDR3 nucleotide sequence: TGCGCCAGCAGCCAAGAAGGGGCGGGGTATGGCTACACCTTC. Translating gives CASSQEGAGYGYTF.

J is TRBJ2-2 and V is TRBV18, with TRBD1 matching 9 bases. The CDR3 covers 14 residues. Germline CDR1 reads KGHSH; CDR2 reads LQKENI. Trimming removed 6 bases from V and 7 bases from J; junction bases left unmatched: 6. This CDR3 reads CASSPTGGLGELFF. CDR3 coding DNA: TGTGCCAGCTCTCCCACAGGGGGCCTCGGGGAGCTGTTTTTT.

The chain couples TRBV5-4 to TRBJ2-1, with a possible D match to TRBD2 (7 bases). There are 15 residues in the CDR3. V lost 7 bases and J lost 4, with 18 bases in between. Germline V CDR1 and CDR2: SGHNT, YYREEE (reference sequence). CDR3 protein: CASAAEGGSYNEQFF. The CDR3 nucleotides read TGTGCCAGCGCCGCTGAGGGGGGGTCTTACAATGAGCAGTTCTTC.

This chain connects TRBV6-2 or TRBV6-3 to TRBJ2-7; D is uncertain. Trimming shortened V by 2 bases and J by 1 base, and 12 bases separated the two germline ends. Looked up from germline, CDR1 is MNHEY and CDR2 is SVGEGT. This CDR3 has 15 residues. The CDR3 coding sequence is TGTGCCAGCAGTTACCCATCGACGGAGTCCTACGAGCAGTACTTC. Translating gives CASSYPSTESYEQYF.

This chain links TRBV25-1 with TRBJ1-1; no firm D call. V was clipped by 2 bases and J by 2 bases, with 9 bases between them. The CDR3 extends over 14 amino acids. Germline lookup yields CDR1 MGHDK and CDR2 SYGVNS. The CDR3 protein is CASSEGEPNTEAFF. The CDR3 nucleotides are TGTGCCAGCAGTGAAGGAGAACCCAACACTGAAGCTTTCTTT.

The rearrangement uses TRBV7-9 and TRBJ1-2; weak D call: TRBD1 (5 bases). CDR3 length: 13 residues. The V and J ends lost 4 bases and 4 bases respectively, with 10 bases between them. The germline V gene has CDR1 SEHNR and CDR2 FQNEAQ (reference sequence). CDR3 protein: CASSWGGPYGYTF. As DNA, the CDR3 is TGTGCCAGCAGCTGGGGGGGACCCTATGGCTACACCTTC.

The chain employs TRBV6-2 or TRBV6-3 and TRBJ2-3; a weak D match, TRBD2 (6 bases). This CDR3 has 15 residues. V lost 0 bases and J lost 4, with 11 bases in between. Germline V gives CDR1 MNHEY, CDR2 SVGEGT. The CDR3 DNA is TGTGCCAGCAGTTACTCGGGGGGTAGCTCAGATACGCAGTATTTT. This translates into CASSYSGGSSDTQYF.

J is TRBJ2-5 and V is TRBV15; D might be TRBD1 (6 bases). CDR3 length equals 13 residues. Deletions cut 5 bases from V and 4 bases from J, with 11 bases between. Germline CDR1 and CDR2: LNHNV and YYDKDF (reference sequence). DNA for the CDR3: TGTGCCACCAGCGGCACAGGGCGAGAGACCCAGTACTTC. This sequence encodes CATSGTGRETQYF.

The CDR3 sequence: CASSSGFGQETQYF. The DNA for the CDR3 is TGTGCCAGCAGCTCCGGGTTTGGGCAAGAGACCCAGTACTTC. The V gene is TRBV11-1, the J gene TRBJ2-5; D call uncertain. CDR1 and CDR2 from the germline V gene are SGHAT and FQDESV (reference sequence). Trimming took off 4 bases at V and 2 bases at J, with 11 bases between the two ends. There are 14 residues in the CDR3.

This clone was found a few times. V gene TRBV15 combines with J gene TRBJ1-6, with TRBD1 identical over 9 bases. CDR3 length equals 15 residues. CDR1 and CDR2 from the germline V gene are LNHNV and YYDKDF (reference sequence). J was trimmed by 8 bases and V by 3 bases; bases with no gene match: 5. The CDR3 is CATSREGQGDSPLHF. Written as DNA, the CDR3 is TGTGCCACCAGCAGGGAGGGACAGGGAGATTCACCCCTCCACTTT.

The rearrangement joins TRBV7-6 to TRBJ2-7, with TRBD1 identical over 7 bases. V gave up 1 base and J gave up 2 bases; unmatched junction bases: 5. Germline V gene lookup returns CDR1 SGHVS and CDR2 FNYEAQ. This CDR3 contains 15 residues. The CDR3 here is CASSLGLTGTYEQYF. CDR3 DNA sequence: TGTGCCAGCAGCTTAGGGTTGACAGGGACCTACGAGCAGTACTTC.

The chain joins TRBV10-3 to TRBJ1-2; no reliable D call. The V and J ends lost 10 bases and 7 bases respectively, with 22 bases between them. CDR1 and CDR2 (germline): ENHRY, SYGVKD. The CDR3 extends over 14 amino acids. CDR3 in DNA: TGTGCCAGCGCCGATGGAGGACTATTGTTTGGCTACACCTTC. It translates to CASADGGLLFGYTF.

The V and J genes are TRBV4-3 and TRBJ1-2; no reliable D call. The CDR3 loop spans 14 amino acids. V was pared by 0 bases and J by 4 bases, with 9 bases between. The germline V gene has CDR1 LGHNA and CDR2 YSLEER. Here the CDR3 reads CASSQDLSTYGYTF. The DNA for the CDR3 is TGCGCCAGCAGCCAAGATCTGAGTACCTATGGCTACACCTTC.

The chain is built from TRBV6-6 and TRBJ1-2, with 8 bases identical to TRBD1. CDR1 is MNHNY, CDR2 SVGAGI, per germline (reference sequence). V was clipped by 6 bases and J by 4 bases; unmatched bases: 13. This CDR3 has 16 residues. Here the CDR3 DNA reads TGTGCCAGCAGAGAATCCGGACAGGGCACACTCTATGGCTACACCTTC. Residues: CASRESGQGTLYGYTF.

Only a few counts were recorded for this clone. V is TRBV4-1 and J is TRBJ1-6; unclear D gene. The CDR3 sequence is 18 residues long. Deletions cut 4 bases from V and 0 bases from J, with 16 bases between. In germline, CDR1 is MGHRA, CDR2 YSYEKL. As DNA, the CDR3 is TGCGCCAGCAGCCGCACCCTCGGGATAAGCTCCTATAATTCACCCCTCCACTTT. It codes for CASSRTLGISSYNSPLHF.

This clone appeared once. V gene TRBV10-1 combines with J gene TRBJ2-7, with D perhaps TRBD1 (7 bases). Germline V CDR1 and CDR2: WNHNN, SYGVQD (reference sequence). Trimming shortened V by 7 bases and J by 3 bases, and 19 bases separated the two germline ends. The CDR3 loop spans 15 amino acids. As DNA, the CDR3 is TGCGCCAGCATTGGGGCAGGGGGGACCCACTACGAGCAGTACTTC. Its translation is CASIGAGGTHYEQYF.

Concerning this clone itself: Within the sample, other DNA sequences also encode this same CDR3. The chain recombines TRBV28 with TRBJ1-1, with a weak D call TRBD1 (6 bases). CDR3 length equals 12 residues. Germline values: CDR1 MDHEN, CDR2 SYDVKM. V lost 6 bases and J lost 7, with 12 bases in between. The CDR3 region has the DNA TGTGCCAGCAGCCTTGCAGGGGTTGAAGCTTTCTTT. It yields the protein CASSLAGVEAFF.

The rearrangement joins TRBV5-1 to TRBJ2-7; 10 positions agree with TRBD1. The CDR3 is 14 residues long. Trimming cost V 0 bases and J 3 bases; bases outside gene matches: 0. From germline, CDR1 is SGHRS and CDR2 YFSETQ. The CDR3 DNA reads as TGCGCCAGCAGCTTGGGGACAGGGGGCTACGAGCAGTACTTC. It specifies CASSLGTGGYEQYF. Supplemented by reference TRBV5-1 and TRBJ2-7, the full variable domain reads KAGVTQTPRYLIKTRGQQVTLSCSPISGHRSVSWYQQTPGQGLQFLFEYFSETQRNKGNFPGRFSGRQFSNSRSEMNVSTLELGDSALYLCASSLGTGGYEQYFGPGTRLTVT.

The chain joins TRBV19 to TRBJ1-2; D is unclear. V lost 6 bases, J lost 4 bases, and 12 bases lay in between. The CDR3 contains 13 residues. Germline CDR1 and CDR2: LNHDA and SQIVND (reference sequence). The CDR3 DNA follows: TGTGCCAGTAGGTGGGAAGGAGGCTATGGCTACACCTTC. Translating it yields CASRWEGGYGYTF. Full variable domain (missing parts from reference TRBV19 and TRBJ1-2): DGGITQSPKYLFRKEGQNVTLSCEQNLNHDAMYWYRQDPGQGLRLIYYSQIVNDFQKGDIAEGYSVSREKKESFPLTVTSAQKNPTAFYLCASRWEGGYGYTFGSGTRLTVV.